Shown below are 11 T cell receptor beta chains from a single sample sequenced in a study of response to subunit inactivated influenza vaccine. TCRdb analysed the RT-PCR reads with MiXCR anew, one entry per CDR3 protein. The sample includes around 520,000 distinct CDR3 sequences, about 11% of them seen just once. The specimen comprised PBMCs from blood, sampled on the day of vaccination. The receptors derive from a man aged 50 to 59 who received an inactivated influenza vaccine.

This clonotype was detected only a few times. The V and J genes are TRBV7-9 and TRBJ2-3, with TRBD2 matching 8 bases. This CDR3 spans 15 amino acids. Germline values: CDR1 SEHNR, CDR2 FQNEAQ (reference sequence). After removal of 5 bases from V and 0 bases from J, the junction contained 4 bases not matched to a gene. CDR3 bases: TGTGCCAGCAGCATAACTAGCGGTAGCACAGATACGCAGTATTTT. The encoded protein is CASSITSGSTDTQYF.

This clonotype was observed many times. This chain links TRBV18 with TRBJ2-2; a weak D match, TRBD1 (6 bases). Trimming removed 8 bases at V and 1 base at J, with 11 bases between. This CDR3 region has 14 residues. The germline V gene has CDR1 KGHSH and CDR2 LQKENI. The CDR3 reads CASSPGQNTGELFF. DNA of the CDR3: TGTGCCAGCAGCCCGGGACAGAACACCGGGGAGCTGTTTTTT.

This clonotype was seen more than once but under ten times. The rearrangement joins TRBV14 to TRBJ2-1; 8 nucleotides align to TRBD2. There are 19 residues in the CDR3. With 0 bases clipped from V and 0 bases from J, the junction kept 10 bases outside the gene matches. In germline, CDR1 is SGHDN, CDR2 FVKESK. The DNA for the CDR3 is TGTGCCAGCAGCCAAGAATTCGCGGGGGGCGGGAGCTCCTACAATGAGCAGTTCTTC. Its protein is CASSQEFAGGGSSYNEQFF.

This clonotype was found many times. This chain connects TRBV4-3 to TRBJ2-7; no clear D gene. Germline CDR1 and CDR2: LGHNA and YSLEER. The CDR3 is 14 amino acids. The V gene lost 1 base and the J gene lost 2 bases, with 9 bases spanning the gap. The CDR3 sequence: CASSQAVGTYEQYF. CDR3 in DNA: TGCGCCAGCAGCCAAGCAGTCGGCACCTACGAGCAGTACTTC.

In its sample, this clonotype was seen a few times. The chain links TRBV19 to TRBJ1-1; TRBD1 is a possible D gene (6 bases). Per germline, CDR1 LNHDA and CDR2 SQIVND (reference sequence). Between the trimmed V and J ends, which lost 0 bases and 6 bases, there was a span of 20 bases. This CDR3 has 17 residues. Here the CDR3 reads CASSIETGTGPGAEAFF. DNA for the CDR3: TGTGCCAGTAGTATAGAGACCGGAACAGGGCCCGGCGCTGAAGCTTTCTTT. The full variable domain, completed using reference TRBV19 and TRBJ1-1, is DGGITQSPKYLFRKEGQNVTLSCEQNLNHDAMYWYRQDPGQGLRLIYYSQIVNDFQKGDIAEGYSVSREKKESFPLTVTSAQKNPTAFYLCASSIETGTGPGAEAFFGQGTRLTVV.

The chain is built from TRBV12-3 or TRBV12-4 and TRBJ2-1; a possible D gene is TRBD2 (6 bases). The CDR3 is 15 amino acids. V dropped 6 bases and J dropped 6 bases, with 18 bases sitting between them. Here the CDR3 DNA reads TGTGCCAGCAGGCGACTAGTATCCGAACTCAATGAGCAGTTCTTC. It specifies CASRRLVSELNEQFF.

Notes on this clonotype: At one of its ends the junction is not consistent with the germline gene, which may arise from a read error. This chain joins TRBV20-1 and TRBJ2-7, with 8 positions matching TRBD1. The CDR3 is 13 residues long. The germline CDR1 and CDR2 sequences are DFQATT and SNEGSKA (reference sequence). The CDR3 region is CRATGTGSYEQYF. The CDR3 region has the DNA TGCAGGGCTACCGGGACAGGCTCCTACGAGCAGTACTTC.

The table lists this clonotype with many counts. This chain connects TRBV5-1 to TRBJ2-5; 8 nucleotides align to TRBD2. J was trimmed by 5 bases and V by 0 bases; bases with no gene match: 9. CDR1 and CDR2 from the germline V gene are SGHRS and YFSETQ. This CDR3 contains 16 residues. CDR3 coding DNA: TGCGCCAGCAGCTTGGCCCCAGCGGGGGATGGCGAGACCCAGTACTTC. This encodes CASSLAPAGDGETQYF.

V is TRBV9 and J is TRBJ2-7; TRBD1 agrees at 8 bases. The germline V gene has CDR1 SGDLS and CDR2 YYNGEE. Trimming at V came to 2 bases and at J to 2 bases, leaving 6 bases not matched to a gene. The CDR3 is made up of 15 amino acids. The CDR3 DNA follows: TGTGCCAGCAGCGTCGGACAGGGAAACACCTACGAGCAGTACTTC. Translation: CASSVGQGNTYEQYF.

This clonotype has just a few counts. The CDR3 coding sequence is TGTGCCAGCAGCCCGGGACTATGGGGGGAGCAGTACTTC. Translation gives CASSPGLWGEQYF. This sequence joins TRBV12-3 or TRBV12-4 and TRBJ2-7; 7 bases align to TRBD2. Trimming took 6 bases from V and 7 from J; bases not matched to a gene: 9. This CDR3 has 13 residues.

This clonotype was seen a handful of times. The V gene is TRBV5-6, the J gene TRBJ2-7; D gene ambiguous. Trimming shortened V by 4 bases and J by 3 bases, and 17 bases separated the two germline ends. The CDR3 contains 15 residues. The V gene's germline CDR1 is SGHDT and CDR2 YYEEEE. The chain's CDR3 is CASSRRGSRHYEQYF. The DNA of the CDR3 is TGTGCCAGCAGCCGTCGTGGTAGCCGACACTACGAGCAGTACTTC. Together with reference TRBV5-6 and TRBJ2-7, the CDR3 gives the full variable domain: DAGVTQSPTHLIKTRGQQVTLRCSPKSGHDTVSWYQQALGQGPQFIFQYYEEEERQRGNFPDRFSGHQFPNYSSELNVNALLLGDSALYLCASSRRGSRHYEQYFGPGTRLTVT.